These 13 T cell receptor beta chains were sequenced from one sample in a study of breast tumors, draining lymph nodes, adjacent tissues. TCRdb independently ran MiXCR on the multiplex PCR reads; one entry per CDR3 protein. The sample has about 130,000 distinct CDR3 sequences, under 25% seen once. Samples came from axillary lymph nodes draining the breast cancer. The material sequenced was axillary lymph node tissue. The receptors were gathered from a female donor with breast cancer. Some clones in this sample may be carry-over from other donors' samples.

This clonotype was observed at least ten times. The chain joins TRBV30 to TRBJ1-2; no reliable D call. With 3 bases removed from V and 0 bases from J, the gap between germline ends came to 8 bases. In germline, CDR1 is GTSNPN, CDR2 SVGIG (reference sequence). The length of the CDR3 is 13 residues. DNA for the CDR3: TGTGCCTGGAGGGGGAGGGCTAACTATGGCTACACCTTC. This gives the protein CAWRGRANYGYTF.

The CDR3 reads CASRLAGELNEQFF. CDR3 DNA: TGTGCCAGCAGACTAGCGGGGGAACTCAATGAGCAGTTCTTC. This chain links TRBV12-3 or TRBV12-4 with TRBJ2-1; 11 nucleotides match TRBD2. The CDR3 length is 14 residues. V trimming: 6 bases; J trimming: 6 bases; junction bases outside the gene matches: 4.

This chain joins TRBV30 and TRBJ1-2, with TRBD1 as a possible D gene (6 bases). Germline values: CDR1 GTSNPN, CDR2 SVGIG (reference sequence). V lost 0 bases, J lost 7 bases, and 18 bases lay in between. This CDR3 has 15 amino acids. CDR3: CAWSVQGGGGGGYTF. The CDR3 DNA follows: TGTGCCTGGAGTGTACAAGGGGGGGGCGGGGGTGGCTACACCTTC.

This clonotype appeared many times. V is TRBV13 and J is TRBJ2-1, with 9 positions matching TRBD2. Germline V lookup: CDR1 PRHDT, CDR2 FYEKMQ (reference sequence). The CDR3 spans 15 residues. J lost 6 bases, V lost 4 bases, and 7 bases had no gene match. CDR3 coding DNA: TGTGCCAGCAGCTCCCCGGGACTAGCAGGCAATGAGCAGTTCTTC. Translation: CASSSPGLAGNEQFF.

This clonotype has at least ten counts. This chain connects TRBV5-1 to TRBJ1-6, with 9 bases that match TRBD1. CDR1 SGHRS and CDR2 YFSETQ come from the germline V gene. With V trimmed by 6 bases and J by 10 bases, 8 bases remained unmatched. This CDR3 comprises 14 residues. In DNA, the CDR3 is TGCGCCAGCACACCGGGACAGGGAACATCACCCCTCCACTTT. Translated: CASTPGQGTSPLHF.

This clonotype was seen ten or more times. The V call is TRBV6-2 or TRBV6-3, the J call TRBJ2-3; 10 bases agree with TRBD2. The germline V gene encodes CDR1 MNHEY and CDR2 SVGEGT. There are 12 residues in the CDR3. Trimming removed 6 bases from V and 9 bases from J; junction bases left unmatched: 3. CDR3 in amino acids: CASRASGRTQYF. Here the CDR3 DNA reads TGTGCCAGCAGGGCTAGCGGGAGAACGCAGTATTTT.

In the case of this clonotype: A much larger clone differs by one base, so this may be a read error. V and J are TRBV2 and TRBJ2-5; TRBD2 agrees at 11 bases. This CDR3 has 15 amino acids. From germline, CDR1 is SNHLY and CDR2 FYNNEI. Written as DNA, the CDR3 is TGTGCCGGCAGGGTAGCGGGAGGGCCGGGGGAGACCCAGTACTTC. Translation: CAGRVAGGPGETQYF.

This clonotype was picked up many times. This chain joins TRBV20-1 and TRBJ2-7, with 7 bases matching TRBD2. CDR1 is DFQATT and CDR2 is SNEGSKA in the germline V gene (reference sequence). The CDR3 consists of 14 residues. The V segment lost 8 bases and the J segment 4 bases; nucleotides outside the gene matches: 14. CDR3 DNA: TGCAGTATAGGGCGTGCTGGGGGGGGGTACGAGCAGTACTTC. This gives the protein CSIGRAGGGYEQYF.

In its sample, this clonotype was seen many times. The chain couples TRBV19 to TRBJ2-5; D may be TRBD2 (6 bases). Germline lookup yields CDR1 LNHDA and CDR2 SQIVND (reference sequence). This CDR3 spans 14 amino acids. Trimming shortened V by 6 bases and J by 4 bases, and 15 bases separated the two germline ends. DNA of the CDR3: TGTGCCAGTAGCCTCCTTGGAGGGGTAGAGACCCAGTACTTC. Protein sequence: CASSLLGGVETQYF. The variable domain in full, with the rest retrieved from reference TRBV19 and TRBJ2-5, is DGGITQSPKYLFRKEGQNVTLSCEQNLNHDAMYWYRQDPGQGLRLIYYSQIVNDFQKGDIAEGYSVSREKKESFPLTVTSAQKNPTAFYLCASSLLGGVETQYFGPGTRLLVL.

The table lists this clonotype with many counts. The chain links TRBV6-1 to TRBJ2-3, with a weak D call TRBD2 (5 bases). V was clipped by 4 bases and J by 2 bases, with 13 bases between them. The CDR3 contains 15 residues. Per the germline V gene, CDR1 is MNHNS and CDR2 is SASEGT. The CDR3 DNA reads TGTGCCAGCAGTGGAGGAGGCGGTGTCACAGATACGCAGTATTTT. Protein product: CASSGGGGVTDTQYF.

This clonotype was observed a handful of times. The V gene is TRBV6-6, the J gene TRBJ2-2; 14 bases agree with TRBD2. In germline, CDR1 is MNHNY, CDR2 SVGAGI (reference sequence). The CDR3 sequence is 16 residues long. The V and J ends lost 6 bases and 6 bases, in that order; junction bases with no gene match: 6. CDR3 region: CASSFGLAGGPGELFF. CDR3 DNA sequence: TGTGCCAGCAGCTTCGGACTAGCGGGAGGACCCGGGGAGCTGTTTTTT.

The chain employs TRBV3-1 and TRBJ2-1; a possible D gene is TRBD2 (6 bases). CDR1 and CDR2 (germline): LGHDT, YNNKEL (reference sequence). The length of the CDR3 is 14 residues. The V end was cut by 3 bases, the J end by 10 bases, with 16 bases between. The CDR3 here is CASSQHGTQEEQFF. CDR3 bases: TGTGCCAGCAGCCAGCACGGGACTCAGGAAGAGCAGTTCTTC.

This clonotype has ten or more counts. Written as DNA, the CDR3 is TGTGCCAGCACAAAAGGGGGGTGGGGCTACACCTTC. Residues: CASTKGGWGYTF. The J gene is TRBJ1-2, the V gene TRBV12-3 or TRBV12-4; a weak D match, TRBD1 (6 bases). The CDR3 is made up of 12 amino acids. The V and J ends lost 7 bases and 8 bases respectively, with 14 bases between them.